This T cell receptor beta chain was sequenced in a study of blood T cell repertoires in COVID-19. Study at large: COVID-19 samples from acute and convalescent phases originated in the United States, Italy and Spain. Nucleic acid was either cDNA or gDNA, and it came from T cells, B-cell-depleted T cells, or PBMCs.

How the authors handled the data: Nucleated cell number was recorded as an estimate derived from reference gene primer amplification. The protocol was immunoSEQ multiplex PCR, while the TCRdb copy is restricted to in-frame clones and leaves out a portion. V and J calls and clone size come straight from that table; D and trimming were deduced from the DNA. This sample has more than 200,000 clones; about 83% occur once, and the top ten carry approximately 8.6%. CDR1 and CDR2 from the germline V gene are SGHNT and YYREEE (reference sequence). The CDR3 sequence is 15 residues long. With 0 bases removed from V and 1 base from J, the gap between germline ends came to 10 bases.

The specimen sequenced was peripheral blood. The receptor was derived from a man between 35 and 55 years old with active or convalescent COVID-19. The chain is built from TRBV5-4 and TRBJ1-1, with D unclear. CDR3 amino acids: CASSLGSGGNTEAFF. The CDR3 bases are TGTGCCAGCAGCTTGGGCTCGGGAGGGAACACTGAAGCTTTCTTT. Full variable domain (missing parts from reference TRBV5-4 and TRBJ1-1): ETGVTQSPTHLIKTRGQQVTLRCSSQSGHNTVSWYQQALGQGPQFIFQYYREEENGRGNFPPRFSGLQFPNYSSELNVNALELDDSALYLCASSLGSGGNTEAFFGQGTRLTVV.